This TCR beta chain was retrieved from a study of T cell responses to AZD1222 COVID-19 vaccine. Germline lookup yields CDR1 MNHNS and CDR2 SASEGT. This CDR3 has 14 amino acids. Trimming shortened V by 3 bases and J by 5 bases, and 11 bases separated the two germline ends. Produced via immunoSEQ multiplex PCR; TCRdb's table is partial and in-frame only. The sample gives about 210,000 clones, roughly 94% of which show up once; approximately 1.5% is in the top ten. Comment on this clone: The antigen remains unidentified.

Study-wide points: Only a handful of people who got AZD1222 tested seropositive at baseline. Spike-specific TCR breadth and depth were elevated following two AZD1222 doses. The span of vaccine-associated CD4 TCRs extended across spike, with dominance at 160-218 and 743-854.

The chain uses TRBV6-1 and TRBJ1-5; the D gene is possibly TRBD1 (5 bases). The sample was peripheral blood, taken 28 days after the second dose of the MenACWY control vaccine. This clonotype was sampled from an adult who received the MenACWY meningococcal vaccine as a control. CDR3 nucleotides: TGTGCCAGCAGTGAGGTCGGGGGAGATCAGCCCCAGCATTTT. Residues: CASSEVGGDQPQHF.